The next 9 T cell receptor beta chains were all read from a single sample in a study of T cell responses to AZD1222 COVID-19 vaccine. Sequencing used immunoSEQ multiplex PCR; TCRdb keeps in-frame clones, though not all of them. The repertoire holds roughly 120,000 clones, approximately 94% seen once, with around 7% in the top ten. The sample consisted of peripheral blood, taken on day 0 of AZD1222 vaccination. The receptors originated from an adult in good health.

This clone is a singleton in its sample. The CDR3 nucleotides read TGTGCCAGCAATTGGGGTACAATGAACACTGAAGCTTTCTTT. Translating it yields CASNWGTMNTEAFF. The rearrangement joins TRBV5-8 to TRBJ1-1; D gene ambiguous. This CDR3 comprises 14 residues. The germline V gene encodes CDR1 SGHTS and CDR2 YDEGEE. V was clipped by 6 bases and J by 0 bases, with 12 bases between them. Full variable domain (rest looked up from reference TRBV5-8 and TRBJ1-1): EAGVTQSPTHLIKTRGQQATLRCSPISGHTSVYWYQQALGLGLQFLLWYDEGEERNRGNFPPRFSGRQFPNYSSELNVNALELEDSALYLCASNWGTMNTEAFFGQGTRLTVV.

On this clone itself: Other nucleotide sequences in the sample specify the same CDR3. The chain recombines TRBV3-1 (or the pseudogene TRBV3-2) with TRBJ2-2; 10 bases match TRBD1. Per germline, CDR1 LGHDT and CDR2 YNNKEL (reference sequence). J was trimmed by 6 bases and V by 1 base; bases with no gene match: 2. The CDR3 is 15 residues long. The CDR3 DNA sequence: TGTGCCAGCAGCCAAGTCGGGACAGGGGCCGGGGAGCTGTTTTTT. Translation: CASSQVGTGAGELFF.

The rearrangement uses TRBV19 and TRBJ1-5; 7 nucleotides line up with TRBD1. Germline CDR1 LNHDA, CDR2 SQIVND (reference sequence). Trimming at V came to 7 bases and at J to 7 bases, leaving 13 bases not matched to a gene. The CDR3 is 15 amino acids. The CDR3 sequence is CASTQGGGDLQPQHF. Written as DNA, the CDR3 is TGTGCCAGTACCCAAGGGGGCGGGGATCTGCAGCCCCAGCATTTT.

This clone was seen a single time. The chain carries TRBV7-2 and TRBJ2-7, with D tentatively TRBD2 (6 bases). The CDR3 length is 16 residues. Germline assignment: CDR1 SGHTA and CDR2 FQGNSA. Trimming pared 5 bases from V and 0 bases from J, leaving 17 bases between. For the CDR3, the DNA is TGTGCCAGCAGCCCCGCGGGGCGTCCGAGCTCCTACGAGCAGTACTTC. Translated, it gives CASSPAGRPSSYEQYF.

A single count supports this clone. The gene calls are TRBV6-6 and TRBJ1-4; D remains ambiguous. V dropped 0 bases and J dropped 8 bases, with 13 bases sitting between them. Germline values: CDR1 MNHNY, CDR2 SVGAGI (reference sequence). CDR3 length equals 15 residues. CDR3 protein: CASSYSSGSGEKLFF. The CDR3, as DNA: TGTGCCAGCAGTTACTCTTCGGGGTCGGGGGAAAAACTGTTTTTT.

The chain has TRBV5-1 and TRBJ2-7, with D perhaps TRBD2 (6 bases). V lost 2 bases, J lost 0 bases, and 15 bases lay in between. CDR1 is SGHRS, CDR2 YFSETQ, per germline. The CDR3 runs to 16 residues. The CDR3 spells CASSLTSLLRSYEQYF. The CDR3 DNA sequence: TGCGCCAGCAGCTTAACTAGCCTATTACGCTCCTACGAGCAGTACTTC.

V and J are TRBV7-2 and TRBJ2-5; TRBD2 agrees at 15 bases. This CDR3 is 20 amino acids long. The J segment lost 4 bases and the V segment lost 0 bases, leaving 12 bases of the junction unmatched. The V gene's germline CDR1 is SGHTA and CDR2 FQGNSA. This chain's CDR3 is CASSLAPPPWGLAGGETQYF. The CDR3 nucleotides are TGTGCCAGCAGCTTAGCCCCACCCCCCTGGGGACTAGCGGGAGGAGAGACCCAGTACTTC.

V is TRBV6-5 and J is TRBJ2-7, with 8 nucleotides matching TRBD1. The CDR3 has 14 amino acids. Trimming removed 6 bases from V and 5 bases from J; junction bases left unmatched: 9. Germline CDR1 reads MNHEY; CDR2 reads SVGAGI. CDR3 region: CASRRTGSSDEQYF. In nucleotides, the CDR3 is TGTGCCAGCAGACGGACAGGGAGTTCCGACGAGCAGTACTTC.

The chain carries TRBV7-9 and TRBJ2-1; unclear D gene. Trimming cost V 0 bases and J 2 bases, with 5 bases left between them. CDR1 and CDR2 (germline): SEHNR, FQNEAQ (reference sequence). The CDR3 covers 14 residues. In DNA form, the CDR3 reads TGTGCCAGCAGCTTAGCCCCGGCCTACAATGAGCAGTTCTTC. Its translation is CASSLAPAYNEQFF.